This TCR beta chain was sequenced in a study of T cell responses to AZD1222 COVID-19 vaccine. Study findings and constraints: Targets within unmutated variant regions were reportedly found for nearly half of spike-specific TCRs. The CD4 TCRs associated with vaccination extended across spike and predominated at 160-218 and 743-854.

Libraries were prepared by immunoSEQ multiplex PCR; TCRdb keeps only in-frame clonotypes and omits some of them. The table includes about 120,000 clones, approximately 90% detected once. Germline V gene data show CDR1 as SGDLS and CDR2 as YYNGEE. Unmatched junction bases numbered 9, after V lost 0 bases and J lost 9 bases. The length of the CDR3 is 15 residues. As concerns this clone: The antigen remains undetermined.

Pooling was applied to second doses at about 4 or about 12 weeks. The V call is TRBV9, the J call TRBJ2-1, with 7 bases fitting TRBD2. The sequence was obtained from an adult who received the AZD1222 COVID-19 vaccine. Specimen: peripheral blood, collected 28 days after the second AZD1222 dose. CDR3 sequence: CASSVAREYRSEQFF. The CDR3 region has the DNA TGTGCCAGCAGCGTAGCGCGGGAGTACCGGAGTGAGCAGTTCTTC.